Given below is one T cell receptor beta chain in context. The assay was immunoSEQ multiplex PCR, and TCRdb's table has in-frame clones only and misses some. The data contain over 65,000 clones, around 80% of them seen just once; the ten biggest clones take up 5% to 6%. This sample is drawn from a study of OX40 agonist ivuxolimab in advanced cancers. Study background: Patients were infused with ivuxolimab every 2 weeks at 0.01 to 10 mg/kg. Every patient in dose escalation had hepatocellular carcinoma, melanoma, renal cell or head and neck cancer. Partial response was recorded in three patients: one hepatocellular carcinoma and two cutaneous melanoma cases.

V lost 4 bases to trimming and J lost 3 bases; unmatched junction nucleotides: 8. The germline CDR1 and CDR2 sequences are MDHEN and SYDVKM. The CDR3 runs to 15 residues. V gene TRBV28 combines with J gene TRBJ1-1; TRBD1 matches 7 bases. The source was CD4+ or CD8+ T cells sorted from blood, collected in a trial of the OX40 agonist ivuxolimab. The clonotype comes from an adult with an advanced solid tumor such as melanoma, head and neck, liver or kidney cancer. DNA for the CDR3: TGTGCCAGCAGTTCCGCCGGGACAGATTACACTGAAGCTTTCTTT. This sequence encodes CASSSAGTDYTEAFF. The complete variable domain, with remaining parts taken from reference TRBV28 and TRBJ1-1, reads DVKVTQSSRYLVKRTGEKVFLECVQDMDHENMFWYRQDPGLGLRLIYFSYDVKMKEKGDIPEGYSVSREKKERFSLILESASTNQTSMYLCASSSAGTDYTEAFFGQGTRLTVV.